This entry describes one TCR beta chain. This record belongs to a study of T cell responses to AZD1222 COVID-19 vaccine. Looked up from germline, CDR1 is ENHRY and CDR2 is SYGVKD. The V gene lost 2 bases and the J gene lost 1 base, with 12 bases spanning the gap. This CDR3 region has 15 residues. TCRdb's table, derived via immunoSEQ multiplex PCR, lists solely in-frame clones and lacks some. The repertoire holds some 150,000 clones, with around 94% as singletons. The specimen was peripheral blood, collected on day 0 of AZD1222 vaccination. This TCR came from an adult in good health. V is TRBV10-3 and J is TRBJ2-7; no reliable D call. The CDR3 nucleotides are TGTGCCATCAGTGAGGAGGTAGGCAGTTCCTACGAGCAGTACGTC. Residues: CAISEEVGSSYEQYV.